The sequence of this TCR beta chain was determined in a study of CD8 T cells in ankylosing spondylitis. Regarding the study as a whole: Among TCR beta sequences, a motif of several highly homologous variants appeared characteristic of ankylosing spondylitis blood. In peripheral blood, disease-linked CD8+ clones occurred at relatively low frequencies.

Germline V gives CDR1 DFQATT, CDR2 SNEGSKA (reference sequence). The CDR3 extends over 14 amino acids. The ends were cut back, 0 bases at V and 4 bases at J, with 12 bases in the middle. The sample holds many counts of this clonotype. As yet, its antigen is unknown. TCRdb fed the 5' RACE reads into MiXCR, producing one record per CDR3 protein. The data hold roughly 200,000 distinct CDR3 sequences, with 20% to 30% observed a single time. V and J are TRBV20-1 and TRBJ1-2; D is unresolved. Sequenced: blood, either unsorted or a sorted T cell fraction (not recorded which). The sequence was obtained from a male donor with ankylosing spondylitis or in good health (not recorded which). CDR3 in DNA: TGCAGTGCTAGAGATAACACCATTCTCTATGGCTACACCTTC. Translated: CSARDNTILYGYTF.